Listed here are 29 T cell receptor beta chains from one sample, sequenced in a study of T cell repertoires in cytomegalovirus infection. TCRdb re-derived calls from the reads in MiXCR, one entry per CDR3 protein. This sample has about 210,000 distinct CDR3 sequences, with about 7% found just once. Source material: PBMCs. The receptors were gathered from a human donor in good health (CMV status not recorded). Some clones in this sample may be carry-over from other donors' samples.

The sample holds many counts of this clonotype. This sequence joins TRBV4-1 and TRBJ2-6; 7 nucleotides match TRBD1. CDR3 length: 17 residues. V was clipped by 4 bases and J by 0 bases; unmatched bases: 6. Per germline, CDR1 MGHRA and CDR2 YSYEKL. The CDR3 here is CASSPWDSLSGANVLTF. DNA for the CDR3: TGCGCCAGCAGCCCGTGGGACAGCCTCTCTGGGGCCAACGTCCTGACTTTC.

This clonotype was detected ten times or more. This chain connects TRBV29-1 to TRBJ1-1; tentatively, D is TRBD1 (6 bases). V was pared by 4 bases and J by 6 bases, with 15 bases between. The CDR3 spans 13 residues. In germline, CDR1 is SQVTM, CDR2 ANQGSEA. The CDR3 nucleotides are TGCAGCGTTGTCAGGGCAGGGGTTTCTGAAGCTTTCTTT. Amino acid sequence: CSVVRAGVSEAFF.

This clonotype was seen at least ten times. V and J are TRBV29-1 and TRBJ2-7; D is perhaps TRBD1 (5 bases). The CDR3 runs 13 residues. The ends were cut back, 1 base at V and 2 bases at J, with 9 bases in the middle. The germline CDR1 and CDR2 sequences are SQVTM and ANQGSEA. Here the CDR3 reads CSVEGARAYEQYF. The CDR3, as DNA: TGCAGCGTTGAAGGGGCCAGGGCCTACGAGCAGTACTTC.

This clonotype showed up many times. The chain links TRBV7-2 to TRBJ2-1, with TRBD2 matching over 7 bases. The CDR3 totals 15 residues. Germline CDR1 SGHTA, CDR2 FQGNSA. V lost 3 bases and J lost 3; bases outside the gene matches: 5. The CDR3 is CASSFTAGVYNEQFF. CDR3 in DNA: TGTGCCAGCAGCTTTACGGCGGGGGTCTACAATGAGCAGTTCTTC.

In this sample, this clonotype turned up many times. This chain connects TRBV29-1 to TRBJ1-1; TRBD1 matches 7 bases. The germline V gene has CDR1 SQVTM and CDR2 ANQGSEA. This CDR3 region has 12 residues. V shed 6 bases and J 3 bases; nucleotides not matched to a gene: 4. The chain's CDR3 is CSVDRDDTEAFF. In DNA form, the CDR3 reads TGCAGCGTCGACAGGGACGACACTGAAGCTTTCTTT.

The chain uses TRBV12-3 or TRBV12-4 and TRBJ2-1; 7 bases fit TRBD1. CDR3 size: 14 residues. With V trimmed by 7 bases and J by 1 base, 4 bases remained unmatched. In nucleotides, the CDR3 is TGTGCCAGCACCAGGGGGAGATCCTACAATGAGCAGTTCTTC. It encodes CASTRGRSYNEQFF.

Ten or more counts support this clonotype. The chain uses TRBV4-1 and TRBJ2-7; D unclear. Germline CDR1 is MGHRA and CDR2 is YSYEKL. V was pared by 0 bases and J by 3 bases, with 27 bases between. This CDR3 comprises 20 residues. The CDR3 DNA sequence: TGCGCCAGCAGCCAAGATAGTCAGACCTTCTACTCCGACGATTACTACGAGCAGTACTTC. Its protein product is CASSQDSQTFYSDDYYEQYF.

This clonotype appeared many times. The chain employs TRBV7-2 and TRBJ2-1; 11 bases are a match to TRBD1. V trimming: 5 bases; J trimming: 7 bases; junction bases outside the gene matches: 16. The CDR3 is made up of 18 amino acids. The V gene's germline CDR1 is SGHTA and CDR2 FQGNSA. The CDR3 DNA sequence: TGTGCCAGCAGCCCCTCGTGGGGGGGACAGGGGGGGCGTAATGAGCAGTTCTTC. This codes for CASSPSWGGQGGRNEQFF.

This clonotype has a count of ten or more. This chain joins TRBV7-2 and TRBJ2-7; D not resolved. The V end lost 0 bases, the J end lost 1 base, and 7 bases lay between the germline ends. Germline-derived CDR1 and CDR2 are SGHTA and FQGNSA. The CDR3 has 14 amino acids. DNA of the CDR3: TGTGCCAGCAGCTTAGCAGCAGTATCCTACGAGCAGTACTTC. Translation: CASSLAAVSYEQYF.

This clonotype was observed at least ten times. This chain joins TRBV7-2 and TRBJ1-6; the match to TRBD1 covers 9 bases. The V and J ends lost 5 bases and 2 bases, in that order; junction bases with no gene match: 7. The germline V gene has CDR1 SGHTA and CDR2 FQGNSA. The CDR3 covers 17 residues. The CDR3 nucleotides read TGTGCCAGCAGCCCCCCGGGACAGGGCCCCTATAATTCACCCCTCCACTTT. Translation gives CASSPPGQGPYNSPLHF.

This clonotype was found many times. The chain recombines TRBV7-2 with TRBJ2-3; 9 bases align to TRBD2. Losses at the gene ends were 5 bases for V and 5 bases for J; bases not matched to a gene: 5. Germline CDR1 reads SGHTA; CDR2 reads FQGNSA. CDR3 size: 14 residues. The CDR3 reads CASSPQRGEDTQYF. CDR3 coding DNA: TGTGCCAGCAGCCCCCAGCGGGGGGAAGATACGCAGTATTTT.

Many counts were recorded for this clonotype. This chain joins TRBV7-2 and TRBJ1-2; weak D call: TRBD1 (6 bases). Germline loops: CDR1 SGHTA, CDR2 FQGNSA. Trimming took off 1 base at V and 7 bases at J, with 10 bases between the two ends. This CDR3 contains 13 residues. The CDR3 region is CASSLEGGLGYTF. The CDR3 DNA follows: TGTGCCAGCAGCTTAGAGGGGGGGCTTGGCTACACCTTC.

For this clonotype: A read error may explain this, as a much larger clone is one base away. The genes are TRBV28 and TRBJ2-2; no reliable D call. Germline loops: CDR1 MDHEN, CDR2 SYDVKM. The CDR3 spans 13 residues. Deletions cut 5 bases from V and 6 bases from J, with 10 bases between. Here the CDR3 DNA reads TGTGCCAGCAGTCCCGGATGGTCCGGGGAGCTGTTTTTT. This codes for CASSPGWSGELFF. The variable domain in full, with the rest retrieved from reference TRBV28 and TRBJ2-2, is DVKVTQSSRYLVKRTGEKVFLECVQDMDHENMFWYRQDPGLGLRLIYFSYDVKMKEKGDIPEGYSVSREKKERFSLILESASTNQTSMYLCASSPGWSGELFFGEGSRLTVL.

This chain links TRBV29-1 with TRBJ1-1; TRBD1 is a possible D gene (5 bases). CDR1 and CDR2 (germline): SQVTM, ANQGSEA. The CDR3 totals 12 residues. The V and J ends lost 4 bases and 6 bases respectively, with 12 bases between them. CDR3 loop: CSVGPGGAEAFF. The CDR3 region has the DNA TGCAGCGTTGGACCGGGAGGGGCTGAAGCTTTCTTT.

This clonotype was observed at least ten times. The chain combines TRBV7-2 with TRBJ2-7; D gene uncertain. CDR1 SGHTA and CDR2 FQGNSA come from the germline V gene. The CDR3 extends over 16 amino acids. V lost 1 base, J lost 3 bases, and 16 bases lay in between. In DNA form, the CDR3 reads TGTGCCAGCAGCTTAGACTTTACATCCGGATACTACGAGCAGTACTTC. It yields the protein CASSLDFTSGYYEQYF. Full variable domain (outside the CDR3, taken from reference TRBV7-2 and TRBJ2-7): GAGVSQSPSNKVTEKGKDVELRCDPISGHTALYWYRQSLGQGLEFLIYFQGNSAPDKSGLPSDRFSAERTGGSVSTLTIQRTQQEDSAVYLCASSLDFTSGYYEQYFGPGTRLTVT.

This clonotype was seen at least ten times. V and J are TRBV27 and TRBJ2-7; 7 bases line up with TRBD1. CDR3 length: 15 residues. After removal of 6 bases from V and 1 base from J, the junction contained 9 bases not matched to a gene. Germline CDR1 MNHEY, CDR2 SMNVEV (reference sequence). The CDR3 loop is CASSLTGITSYEQYF. The CDR3 DNA sequence: TGTGCCAGCAGCCTGACAGGGATAACATCCTACGAGCAGTACTTC.

The J gene is TRBJ1-2, the V gene TRBV7-9; TRBD1 is a possible D gene (5 bases). V was trimmed by 8 bases and J by 6 bases, leaving 16 bases between them. Germline CDR1 reads SEHNR; CDR2 reads FQNEAQ (reference sequence). The CDR3 contains 13 residues. The CDR3 DNA is TGTGCCAGCCGACGAGGGGCGGCGGATGGCTACACCTTC. Translation: CASRRGAADGYTF.

This clonotype appeared many times. V usage is TRBV20-1 and J usage is TRBJ2-7; 7 bases are a match to TRBD1. Germline-derived CDR1 and CDR2 are DFQATT and SNEGSKA (reference sequence). This CDR3 region has 14 residues. V lost 4 bases and J lost 1; bases outside the gene matches: 7. CDR3: CSAIKGGDSYEQYF. The CDR3 DNA reads as TGCAGTGCTATTAAAGGGGGCGATTCCTACGAGCAGTACTTC.

This clonotype was counted ten times or more. The CDR3 DNA reads as TGTGCCAGCAGCTTAGCTTCAAGCCTAGCCAAAAACATTCAGTACTTC. It specifies CASSLASSLAKNIQYF. This rearrangement joins TRBV7-8 to TRBJ2-4; D is unresolved. The V end lost 0 bases, the J end lost 0 bases, and 9 bases lay between the germline ends. Germline V CDR1 and CDR2: SGHVS, FQNEAQ. CDR3 length: 16 amino acids.

This clonotype was picked up many times. This chain uses TRBV25-1 with TRBJ1-5; no clear D. The CDR3 runs to 14 residues. V was pared by 3 bases and J by 0 bases, with 6 bases between. CDR1 and CDR2 from the germline V gene are MGHDK and SYGVNS. Here the CDR3 DNA reads TGTGCCAGCAGTGATCCGGATAGCAATCAGCCCCAGCATTTT. Translated, it gives CASSDPDSNQPQHF.

This clonotype was counted many times. CDR3: CASSYPLRGLFF. The CDR3 bases are TGTGCCAGCAGTTACCCCCTGCGGGGCCTTTTCTTC. V gene TRBV6-2 or TRBV6-3 combines with J gene TRBJ2-1; D is perhaps TRBD2 (6 bases). CDR1 is MNHEY, CDR2 SVGEGT, per germline. The CDR3 consists of 12 residues. Trimming removed 2 bases at V and 16 bases at J, with 15 bases between.

This clonotype was seen repeatedly, ten times or more. The chain employs TRBV6-2 or TRBV6-3 and TRBJ2-5; 7 bases fit TRBD2. CDR1 and CDR2 (germline): MNHEY, SVGEGT. This CDR3 is 14 amino acids long. Unmatched junction bases numbered 9, after V lost 6 bases and J lost 5 bases. The CDR3 here is CASREIGGSETQYF. The CDR3 bases are TGTGCCAGCAGAGAAATCGGGGGGTCGGAGACCCAGTACTTC.

The chain employs TRBV5-1 and TRBJ2-1, with 8 bases identical to TRBD1. CDR3 length equals 16 residues. Trimming removed 4 bases from V and 6 bases from J; junction bases left unmatched: 12. Germline-derived CDR1 and CDR2 are SGHRS and YFSETQ. The CDR3 region is CASSRLQGGGGNEQFF. CDR3 DNA: TGCGCCAGCAGCAGATTACAGGGGGGCGGAGGCAATGAGCAGTTCTTC.

This clonotype was found many times. The V call is TRBV5-1, the J call TRBJ1-4; D is uncertain. This CDR3 has 14 residues. Germline V gives CDR1 SGHRS, CDR2 YFSETQ. Trimming stripped 6 bases from V and 6 bases from J, with 15 bases between. CDR3 coding DNA: TGCGCCAGCAACCTCCGAGGAAAGGATGAAAAACTGTTTTTT. Translation gives CASNLRGKDEKLFF.

There are many counts of this clonotype. V and J are TRBV14 and TRBJ2-7, with TRBD1 as a possible D gene (7 bases). Trimming removed 1 base at V and 1 base at J, with 11 bases between. This CDR3 has 15 amino acids. CDR1 is SGHDN and CDR2 is FVKESK in the germline V gene. CDR3 region: CASSQGSGGSYEQYF. The CDR3, as DNA: TGTGCCAGCAGCCAAGGGTCAGGGGGGTCCTACGAGCAGTACTTC.

This clonotype occurred many times. The genes are TRBV7-2 and TRBJ2-1, with 7 bases that match TRBD1. The CDR3 spans 14 residues. Germline V gene sequence: CDR1 SGHTA, CDR2 FQGNSA. Germline trimming cut 1 base from V and 7 bases from J; bases unmatched to any gene: 4. The DNA for the CDR3 is TGTGCCAGCAGCTTAGGGTTCAGGGGGAATGAGCAGTTCTTC. It translates to CASSLGFRGNEQFF.

At least ten counts were recorded for this clonotype. The CDR3 coding sequence is TGTGCCAGCAGCCCCTGGGGGGGATTAGAGACCCAGTACTTC. The encoded protein is CASSPWGGLETQYF. J is TRBJ2-5 and V is TRBV11-2, with 7 bases fitting TRBD2. J gave up 4 bases and V 5 bases, and 7 bases lay outside the gene matches. Germline V gene data show CDR1 as SGHAT and CDR2 as FQNNGV. This CDR3 is built from 14 residues.

This clonotype was seen many times. The chain employs TRBV11-1 and TRBJ2-1, with a weak D call TRBD2 (5 bases). The CDR3 covers 15 residues. With 5 bases removed from V and 2 bases from J, the gap between germline ends came to 13 bases. CDR1 and CDR2 from the germline V gene are SGHAT and FQDESV (reference sequence). The DNA of the CDR3 is TGTGCCAGCAGCCCACGGACTCAAACCTACAATGAGCAGTTCTTC. Its translation is CASSPRTQTYNEQFF.

This clonotype appeared many times. V and J are TRBV7-2 and TRBJ1-1; TRBD1 matches at 9 bases. J was trimmed by 4 bases and V by 6 bases; bases with no gene match: 9. CDR1 SGHTA and CDR2 FQGNSA come from the germline V gene. The CDR3 consists of 15 residues. The CDR3 region is CASSLQGAGFTEAFF. The CDR3, as DNA: TGTGCCAGCAGTTTACAGGGGGCCGGTTTCACTGAAGCTTTCTTT.